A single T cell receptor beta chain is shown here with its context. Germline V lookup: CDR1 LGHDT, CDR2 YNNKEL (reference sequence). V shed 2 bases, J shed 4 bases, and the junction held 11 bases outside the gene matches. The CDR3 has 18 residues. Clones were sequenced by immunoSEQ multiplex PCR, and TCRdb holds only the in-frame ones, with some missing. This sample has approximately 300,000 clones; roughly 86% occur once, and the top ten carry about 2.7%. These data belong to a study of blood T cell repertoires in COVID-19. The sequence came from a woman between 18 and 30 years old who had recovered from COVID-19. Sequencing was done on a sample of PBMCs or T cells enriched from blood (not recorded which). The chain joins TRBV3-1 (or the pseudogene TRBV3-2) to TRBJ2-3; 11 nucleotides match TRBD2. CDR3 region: CASSQSGTSGPGADTQYF. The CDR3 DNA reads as TGTGCCAGCAGCCAAAGCGGGACTAGCGGTCCCGGGGCAGATACGCAGTATTTT.